Listed below are T cell receptor beta chains from one sample, sequenced in a study of T cell repertoires in cytomegalovirus infection. Their specific antigens are unknown. MiXCR, applied by TCRdb to the reads, yields one record per CDR3 protein. This repertoire shows around 900,000 distinct CDR3 sequences, roughly 31% found once; its top ten account for 13%. The sample here was cultured CD8+ T cells from PBMCs, taken from culture after CMV antigen stimulation. These receptors were obtained from a human donor in good health (CMV status not recorded). Some clones in this sample may be carry-over from other donors' samples. Each CDR3 is given with its conserved first and last residue. D genes are given only for firm matches. Not every row has a clone size; where given, it reads once, few, many or a size class.

TRBJ2-7,TRBV12-3/TRBV12-4,NA,TRBD2,TGTGCCATCGGCGGGGGTACCTACGAGCAGTACTTC,CAIGGGTYEQYF
TRBJ1-1,TRBV2,NA,NA,TGTGCCAGCAGTGAAGCCCCCACCGGGAACACTGAAGCTTTCTTT,CASSEAPTGNTEAFF
TRBJ2-7,TRBV7-8,many,NA,TGTGCCAGCCTGGACCGGGGGGCCTCCTACGAGCAGTACTTC,CASLDRGASYEQYF
TRBJ2-3,TRBV28,NA,TRBD1,TGTGCCAGCAGTTTCCTTGCGACAGGGGGAACAGATACGCAGTATTTT,CASSFLATGGTDTQYF
TRBJ2-2,TRBV6-1,few,TRBD1,TGTGCCAGCAGTGCCAGGGGGCTAGTCGAGCTGTTTTTT,CASSARGLVELFF
TRBJ2-2,TRBV7-6,many,NA,TGTGCCAGCAGCGAACCGCTGAGGGTAAAAGACACCGGGGAGCTGTTTTTT,CASSEPLRVKDTGELFF
TRBJ1-2,TRBV7-8,few,NA,TGTGCCAGCAGTTTTTGGGGGGATGGCTACACCTTC,CASSFWGDGYTF
TRBJ2-2,TRBV19,NA,TRBD1,TGTGCCAGTAGTATAGGGACAGGGGCAAACACCGGGGAGCTGTTTTTT,CASSIGTGANTGELFF
TRBJ1-1,TRBV12-3/TRBV12-4,many,NA,TGTGCCAGCAGTCCTACGATCGCTGAAGCTTTCTTT,CASSPTIAEAFF
TRBJ1-1,TRBV12-3/TRBV12-4,NA,NA,TGTGCCACGAATGAGAGGGAACTGTTAGTCGACACTGAAGCTTTCTTT,CATNERELLVDTEAFF
TRBJ2-5,TRBV7-7,NA,TRBD2,TGTGCTAGCAGCCCGACTAGCGGGGGGCTAGGTTTATTGGAGACCCAGTACTTC,CASSPTSGGLGLLETQYF
TRBJ2-7,TRBV4-1,many,NA,TGCGCCAGCAGCCAAGGGGTGTCTCGCGAGCAGTACTTC,CASSQGVSREQYF
TRBJ1-3,TRBV3-1,NA,TRBD1,TGTGCCAGCAGCGCCGGGACAGGGGACCATCCCTCTGGAAACACCATATATTTT,CASSAGTGDHPSGNTIYF
TRBJ2-1,TRBV12-5,NA,TRBD1,TGTGCTAGTGGTTTAGACGGGACAGGGGTGGACAATGAGCAGTTCTTC,CASGLDGTGVDNEQFF
TRBJ2-1,TRBV10-3,few,NA,TGTGCCATCAGCCCCCTAGATTCATTCTCCTACAATGAGCAGTTCTTC,CAISPLDSFSYNEQFF
TRBJ2-5,TRBV10-3,NA,TRBD2,TGTGCCATCAGTGAGTTGGAGCGGGGGATAGAGACCCAGTACTTC,CAISELERGIETQYF
TRBJ1-5,TRBV27,few,NA,TGTGCCAGCAGTTTTTCGGACAATCAGCCCCAGCATTTT,CASSFSDNQPQHF
TRBJ2-5,TRBV4-3,few,TRBD1,TGCGCCAGCAGCCGGGGGACAGCACGCCAAGAGACCCAGTACTTC,CASSRGTARQETQYF